This section outlines one TCR beta chain sequence together with its context. This sample is part of a study of blood T cell repertoires in COVID-19. Background on the study: Sources were T cells, B-cell-depleted T cells, or PBMCs; the material itself was cDNA or gDNA.

Authors' methods: The authors estimated nucleated cell counts from reference gene primer amplification. Here immunoSEQ multiplex PCR was the method, and the copy in TCRdb shows in-frame clones only, minus some. That table is the source of V, J and clone size, and D and trimming were worked out from the DNA. The sample lists about 89,000 clones; roughly 74% were seen once. V lost 3 bases, J lost 7 bases, and 8 bases stayed unmatched. The CDR3 contains 15 residues. CDR1 is SGHNT and CDR2 is YYREEE in the germline V gene (reference sequence). The receptor was isolated from a man in his 70s with COVID-19, enrolled during active disease. The material sequenced was peripheral blood. This chain uses TRBV5-4 with TRBJ1-1; 11 bases are shared with TRBD1. The CDR3 loop reads CASSSPRDRGYEAFF. The CDR3 DNA sequence: TGTGCCAGCAGCTCTCCACGGGACAGGGGGTATGAAGCTTTCTTT.